This T cell receptor (beta chain) was found in a study of cytomegalovirus exposure and HLA in healthy donors. Findings and caveats of the study: For TCR beta chains, V- and J-gene trimming was later linked to a missense DCLRE1C variant. In a later analysis, HLA-associated beta chains showed higher expansion and lower generation probabilities than comparable chains. The authors considered a cluster of highly shared sequence variants likely to be a sequencing artifact. Across all donors, roughly uniform sequencing depth was an assumption of the presence/absence analyses.

The PCR employed 60 Vbeta primers together with 13 Jbeta primers. Only in-frame clones appear in the TCRdb table, and some are missing; sequencing was by immunoSEQ multiplex PCR. The data contain 96,000 or so clones, approximately 72% of them seen just once; the ten biggest clones take up 13% to 15%. CDR3 length: 11 residues. The germline V gene has CDR1 DFQATT and CDR2 SNEGSKA (reference sequence). Trimming removed 2 bases from V and 2 bases from J, with 3 bases in between. On this clone: The antigen is undetermined.

The origin of this receptor is a woman between 65 and 79 years old in good health and CMV-seropositive. The chain is built from TRBV20-1 and TRBJ1-1; D remains unclear. Sequencing was performed on PBMCs. CDR3 sequence (DNA): TGCAGTGCTAGACAAAACACTGAAGCTTTCTTT. Translated: CSARQNTEAFF.